This is a list of T cell receptor beta chains from one sample in a study of early T cells in non-severe SARS-CoV-2 infection. Each CDR3 protein is one row after TCRdb ran MiXCR on the 5' RACE reads. The sample lists 75,000 to 95,000 distinct CDR3 sequences, 16% occurring once. The sequenced sample was whole blood, obtained at baseline. Every receptor here comes from an adult who was a healthcare worker with PCR-confirmed SARS-CoV-2 infection or an uninfected control (not recorded which). The CDR3 runs from the conserved cysteine through the conserved F or W. A D gene is named only where the DNA matches it firmly. The listing skips clone size in some rows; elsewhere it reads once, few, many or a size class.

d_call | clone_size | cdr3_length | j_call | v_call | cdr3_nt | cdr3_aa
TRBD2 | many | 17 | TRBJ2-6 | TRBV12-3/TRBV12-4 | TGTGCCAGCAGCGGGACTAGCGGGAGTTCTGGGGCCAACGTCCTGACTTTC | CASSGTSGSSGANVLTF
- | few | 13 | TRBJ2-3 | TRBV12-3/TRBV12-4 | TGTGCCAGCAGTCCAGACAGACCAGATACGCAGTATTTT | CASSPDRPDTQYF
- | - | 13 | TRBJ1-2 | TRBV30 | TGTGCCTGGAGTCAGGGCAGAGGGGATGGCTACACCTTC | CAWSQGRGDGYTF
TRBD2 | many | 13 | TRBJ2-1 | TRBV6-4 | TGTGCCAGCAGTGGACTAGCGGGGGGTGAGCAGTTCTTC | CASSGLAGGEQFF
TRBD2 | few | 16 | TRBJ2-1 | TRBV5-1 | TGCGCCAGCAGCTCAGGGACTAGCGGAGCCTACAATGAGCAGTTCTTC | CASSSGTSGAYNEQFF
TRBD2 | - | 16 | TRBJ2-7 | TRBV7-6 | TGTGCCAGCAGCCCAGGGCTAGCGGGGCGATACTACGAGCAGTACTTC | CASSPGLAGRYYEQYF
- | - | 12 | TRBJ2-3 | TRBV24-1 | TGTGCCATCGACGGGGACGGTGATACGCAGTATTTT | CAIDGDGDTQYF
TRBD2 | - | 16 | TRBJ2-2 | TRBV12-3/TRBV12-4 | TGTGCCAGCAGACCCCCTCGGGAGGGGAGCACCGGGGAGCTGTTTTTT | CASRPPREGSTGELFF
- | few | 12 | TRBJ2-7 | TRBV12-3/TRBV12-4 | TGTGCCACCGGGGACAACTCCTACGAGCAGTACTTC | CATGDNSYEQYF
TRBD2 | - | 15 | TRBJ2-5 | TRBV20-1 | TGCAGTGCTAGAGATCGAGCGGGAGTAGGGGAGACCCAGTACTTC | CSARDRAGVGETQYF
- | few | 16 | TRBJ1-2 | TRBV12-3/TRBV12-4 | TGTGCCAGCAGTCCCGAAAGTCAACAGGGAAACTATGGCTACACCTTC | CASSPESQQGNYGYTF
TRBD1 | few | 13 | TRBJ1-2 | TRBV6-2/TRBV6-3 | TGTGCCAGCAGGCCGACAGGGGAGAATGGCTACACCTTC | CASRPTGENGYTF
- | few | 14 | TRBJ1-5 | TRBV18 | TGTGCCAGCTCAGGAGTGCCCGGCAATCAGCCCCAGCATTTT | CASSGVPGNQPQHF
TRBD2 | few | 16 | TRBJ2-7 | TRBV14 | TGTGCCAGCAGCCCGGGACTAGCGGGAGGAACCTACGAGCAGTACTTC | CASSPGLAGGTYEQYF
- | few | 14 | TRBJ1-3 | TRBV6-5 | TGTGCCAGCAGTTCTTTGACAGGCGGAAACACCATATATTTT | CASSSLTGGNTIYF
- | many | 18 | TRBJ2-7 | TRBV2 | TGTGCCAGCAGTGAATTGGATCCGGGGACTGGAGATCCCTACGAGCAGTACTTC | CASSELDPGTGDPYEQYF
- | many | 15 | TRBJ2-7 | TRBV20-1 | TGCAGTGTTCAGACCCCCTGGGGGGACGGCTACGAGCAGTACTTC | CSVQTPWGDGYEQYF
- | many | 13 | TRBJ2-5 | TRBV2 | TGTGCCAGCATGAGGGGCCGTCAAGAGACCCAGTACTTC | CASMRGRQETQYF
- | few | 13 | TRBJ2-2 | TRBV10-3 | TGTGCCATAAGGACTACGAACACCGGGGAGCTGTTTTTT | CAIRTTNTGELFF
- | - | 13 | TRBJ2-1 | TRBV20-1 | TGCAGTGCTAGCGTACCTGCCTACAATGAGCAGTTCTTC | CSASVPAYNEQFF
- | few | 15 | TRBJ1-1 | TRBV11-2 | TGTGCCAGCAGCTTAGTGGCCAGCTTGAACACTGAAGCTTTCTTT | CASSLVASLNTEAFF
- | - | 11 | TRBJ2-2 | TRBV20-1 | TGCAGTGCTGGGAGAACCGGGGAGCTGTTTTTT | CSAGRTGELFF
- | - | 15 | TRBJ1-1 | TRBV7-9 | TGTGCCAGCAGCTTAGAATGGGCACCCGGACGTGAAGCTTTCTTT | CASSLEWAPGREAFF
- | - | 16 | TRBJ1-1 | TRBV21-1 | TGTGCCAGCAGCAAAAGCGGCCAGGGCGGTATTGGCGAAGCTTTCTTT | CASSKSGQGGIGEAFF
- | few | 16 | TRBJ2-1 | TRBV7-9 | TGTGCCAGCAGCGTAGTACCCCGTGATCAAAGCGATGAGCAGTTCTTC | CASSVVPRDQSDEQFF
TRBD2 | - | 12 | TRBJ2-5 | TRBV29-1 | TGCAGCGTAGCGGGGTTAAAAGAGACCCAGTACTTC | CSVAGLKETQYF
- | - | 14 | TRBJ1-1 | TRBV7-9 | TGTGCCAGCAGCTTAGTTGGGCTGGACACTGAAGCTTTCTTT | CASSLVGLDTEAFF
- | - | 13 | TRBJ1-2 | TRBV3-1 | TGTGCCAGCAGCCACTCGGACGGCTATGGCTACACCTTC | CASSHSDGYGYTF
- | few | 15 | TRBJ2-3 | TRBV5-1 | TGCGCCAGCAGCTTGCGCGAACGTGGCACAGATACGCAGTATTTT | CASSLRERGTDTQYF
- | few | 14 | TRBJ2-1 | TRBV6-2/TRBV6-3 | TGTGCCAGCAGAGAAGAGCGGAACTACAATGAGCAGTTCTTC | CASREERNYNEQFF
- | many | 15 | TRBJ2-1 | TRBV7-9 | TGTGCCAGCAGCTTAGCCAGGGCTTCCTACAATGAGCAGTTCTTC | CASSLARASYNEQFF
- | - | 14 | TRBJ2-3 | TRBV5-1 | TGCGCCAGCAGAACGCAGGGAGGCCCAGATACGCAGTATTTT | CASRTQGGPDTQYF
- | - | 13 | TRBJ2-3 | TRBV7-2 | TGTGCCAGCAGCTTTGGCTCAGCAGATACGCAGTATTTT | CASSFGSADTQYF
- | few | 13 | TRBJ2-5 | TRBV6-2/TRBV6-3 | TGTGCCAGCAGTTATGGGTTCGCCGAGACCCAGTACTTC | CASSYGFAETQYF
TRBD1 | - | 10 | TRBJ1-4 | TRBV19 | TGTGCCAGCGGGACAGCCGAACTGTTTTTT | CASGTAELFF
- | - | 14 | TRBJ2-5 | TRBV9 | TGTGCCAGCAGCGTTCTAGGCGCCCAAGAGACCCAGTACTTC | CASSVLGAQETQYF
- | once | 11 | TRBJ1-1 | TRBV20-1 | TGCAGTGCTCTCCGGGGGACTGAAGCTTTCTTT | CSALRGTEAFF
- | few | 13 | TRBJ2-4 | TRBV28 | TGTGCCAGCAGGCATCTAGCCAAAAACATTCAGTACTTC | CASRHLAKNIQYF
- | few | 10 | TRBJ2-1 | TRBV2 | TGTGCCAGCAGTGAATATGAGCAGTTCTTC | CASSEYEQFF
TRBD1 | - | 14 | TRBJ1-4 | TRBV18 | TGTGCCAGCTCACCGGACAGGGTAGAGGAAAAACTGTTTTTT | CASSPDRVEEKLFF
- | - | 13 | TRBJ2-1 | TRBV14 | TGTGCCAGCACCGAAACTAGCTACAATGAGCAGTTCTTC | CASTETSYNEQFF
TRBD2 | many | 14 | TRBJ2-4 | TRBV27 | TGTGCCAGCAGTTCTAGCGGGAGTGATGGCATTCAGTACTTC | CASSSSGSDGIQYF
- | few | 13 | TRBJ2-7 | TRBV3-1 | TGTGCCAGCAGCGAGGACGGACCCTACGAGCAGTACTTC | CASSEDGPYEQYF
- | - | 14 | TRBJ2-7 | TRBV9 | TGTGCCAGCAGCGTAGGAGGGGTGTCCTACGAGCAGTACTTC | CASSVGGVSYEQYF
TRBD1 | many | 16 | TRBJ2-7 | TRBV20-1 | TGCAGTGCCCCTGAGCGGGACAGGGTTGGACCCTACGAGCAGTACTTC | CSAPERDRVGPYEQYF